The clone carrying this T cell receptor (beta chain) was seen more than once but under ten times. This record belongs to a study of blood T cell repertoires in COVID-19. Produced via immunoSEQ multiplex PCR; TCRdb's table is partial and in-frame only. This sample has 300,000 or so clones, with approximately 87% found just once. CDR3 size: 14 residues. Looked up from germline, CDR1 is LNHDA and CDR2 is SQIVND (reference sequence). With V trimmed by 4 bases and J by 5 bases, 8 bases remained unmatched. The receptor's source is a woman aged 45-65 years who had recovered from COVID-19. This rearrangement joins TRBV19 to TRBJ2-7, with 7 bases aligning to TRBD1. Sequenced sample: peripheral blood. CDR3 nucleotides: TGTGCCAGTAGTAGCTACAGGGGTACGGACGAGCAGTACTTC. This codes for CASSSYRGTDEQYF.